Described below is a single TCR beta chain sequence and its context. Its specificity is not known. Sequenced by immunoSEQ multiplex PCR; TCRdb stores in-frame clones only, minus some. Among fewer than 200,000 clones, approximately 89% were seen once, and the ten largest hold about a tenth. This record comes from a study of cytomegalovirus exposure and HLA in healthy donors. Study-level points and caveats: Among TCR beta chains, those listed as cytomegalovirus-associated numbered over 150.

The sequenced material came from PBMCs. This sequence originates from a woman younger than 35 in good health and CMV-seropositive.

The CDR3 loop reads CASSLGGTSGYEQYF. DNA of the CDR3: TGTGCCAGCAGCTTAGGTGGGACTAGCGGATACGAGCAGTACTTC. The chain employs TRBV5-6 and TRBJ2-7; 11 positions match TRBD2. The CDR3 runs 15 residues. V trimming: 2 bases; J trimming: 4 bases; junction bases outside the gene matches: 5. Germline V gene sequence: CDR1 SGHDT, CDR2 YYEEEE. Filled out from reference TRBV5-6 and TRBJ2-7, the complete variable domain reads DAGVTQSPTHLIKTRGQQVTLRCSPKSGHDTVSWYQQALGQGPQFIFQYYEEEERQRGNFPDRFSGHQFPNYSSELNVNALLLGDSALYLCASSLGGTSGYEQYFGPGTRLTVT.